Described below is a single T cell receptor (beta chain) sequence and its context. This clone was observed at least ten times. What antigen it recognizes has not been identified. The record has no base qualities; no much larger clone is one base away. The CDR3, from cysteine to phenylalanine, totals 14 residues. This entry keeps only the CDR3 DNA: 42 bases, framed from base 1. Ends trimmed: V by 3 bases, J by 6 bases; bases unmatched to a gene: 6. Libraries were constructed by PCR. Sequencing relied on an Illumina HiSeq 4000. High-throughput sequencing was used to profile the TCR beta-chain CDR3 region of every patient. In the original analysis: The researchers built a classifier to tell apart papillary thyroid cancer patients with distant metastasis, based on CDR3 differences among clinicopathological groups. To measure repertoire diversity the researchers used the Shannon index, while the Morisita-Horn index served to gauge how similar the tumor and blood repertoires were. The public reads were reanalyzed by TCRdb: fastp trimming at Q25, MiXCR alignment, in-frame beta chains only. TCRdb, not the authors, supplied the V and J calls. The sample data list roughly 55,000 clones, and roughly 15% of these were observed just once. In total, the top ten clones hold roughly 10% of the sample.

These data originate in a study of metastatic and nonmetastatic thyroid tumors (TCRdb year 2020). About the study as a whole: Repertoires were compared across peripheral blood and tumor or nodule tissue samples from malignant and benign thyroid patients. General conclusions and limits of the study: In both blood and tumor samples, malignant tumors were reported to have significantly higher TCR beta diversity than benign nodules.

No patient had received any treatment before thyroid surgery. Patient clinical samples collected from 2012 to 2018 were retrospectively analysed using T-cell receptor beta sequencing. Sequences were obtained from blood. The sequence derives from a male donor with papillary thyroid cancer or a benign thyroid nodule (not recorded which). Some clones in this sample may be carry-over from other donors' samples. The sequence links TRBV12-3 or TRBV12-4 to TRBJ2-3, and 7 bases in between align with TRBD1. The sequenced DNA: TGTGCCAGCAGTTTTGAAGGGGGCTGGGATACGCAGTATTTT. This yields the protein CASSFEGGWDTQYF.